Given below is one TCR beta chain in context. Its antigen is not known. Germline-derived CDR1 and CDR2 are LGHDT and YNNKEL (reference sequence). Trimming removed 0 bases from V and 3 bases from J, with 3 bases in between. The CDR3 covers 12 residues. This entry comes from a study of T cell responses to AZD1222 COVID-19 vaccine. Points from the study as a whole: As reported, nearly half of all spike-specific TCRs target variant regions that are unmutated.

Clones were read by immunoSEQ multiplex PCR, and TCRdb kept only the in-frame ones, dropping some. Among fewer than 150,000 clones listed, around 85% were seen once. The rearrangement uses TRBV3-1 (or the pseudogene TRBV3-2) and TRBJ2-7, with D unresolved. This material consisted of peripheral blood, taken on day 0 of AZD1222 vaccination. The sequence came from an adult in good health. The chain's CDR3 is CASSQDSYEQYF. The CDR3 DNA sequence: TGTGCCAGCAGCCAAGATAGCTACGAGCAGTACTTC.